These 12 T cell receptor beta chains originate from one sample sequenced in a study of blood T cell repertoires in COVID-19. Using immunoSEQ multiplex PCR, the repertoire was profiled, and TCRdb retains in-frame clones only, with some absent. The sample lists 200,000 or so clones, about 86% seen once, with less than 2.5% in the top ten. Sequencing was performed on peripheral blood. These receptors were obtained from a woman aged 55-70 years with acute or convalescent COVID-19.

This chain connects TRBV29-1 to TRBJ1-2, with a possible D match to TRBD1 (5 bases). Trimming took off 3 bases at V and 4 bases at J, with 15 bases between the two ends. Per the germline V gene, CDR1 is SQVTM and CDR2 is ANQGSEA. This CDR3 contains 14 residues. The DNA for the CDR3 is TGCAGCGTTGAGGGGCAGGGTCGGGTCTATGGCTACACCTTC. It yields the protein CSVEGQGRVYGYTF.

The rearrangement uses TRBV3-1 (or the pseudogene TRBV3-2) and TRBJ2-5; 7 positions match TRBD2. Germline CDR1 and CDR2: LGHDT and YNNKEL (reference sequence). The CDR3 consists of 15 residues. The V segment lost 1 base and the J segment 7 bases; nucleotides outside the gene matches: 9. The CDR3 region is CASSQAPRPGGTQYF. The CDR3 nucleotides are TGTGCCAGCAGCCAAGCCCCTAGACCGGGGGGGACCCAGTACTTC.

This clone showed up just a few times. The V and J genes are TRBV9 and TRBJ1-2; tentative D call: TRBD1 (6 bases). Looked up from germline, CDR1 is SGDLS and CDR2 is YYNGEE. The CDR3 is made up of 15 amino acids. V was shortened by 2 bases and J by 2 bases, with 13 bases between the two germline ends. The DNA for the CDR3 is TGTGCCAGCAGCGTCAGACAGGTTCCGAACTATGGCTACACCTTC. Protein product: CASSVRQVPNYGYTF.

The genes are TRBV30 and TRBJ1-1, with 7 positions matching TRBD1. The V gene's germline CDR1 is GTSNPN and CDR2 SVGIG (reference sequence). Unmatched junction bases numbered 5, after V lost 7 bases and J lost 0 bases. This CDR3 has 13 amino acids. The CDR3 DNA is TGTGCCTCCACCGGGACAGTGAACACTGAAGCTTTCTTT. As protein: CASTGTVNTEAFF. Drawing the rest from reference TRBV30 and TRBJ1-1, the complete variable domain is SQTIHQWPATLVQPVGSPLSLECTVEGTSNPNLYWYRQAAGRGLQLLFYSVGIGQISSEVPQNLSASRPQDRQFILSSKKLLLSDSGFYLCASTGTVNTEAFFGQGTRLTVV.

The rearrangement uses TRBV2 and TRBJ2-3; TRBD1 agrees at 8 bases. The CDR3 is made up of 14 amino acids. Unmatched junction bases numbered 5, after V lost 6 bases and J lost 3 bases. The germline V gene encodes CDR1 SNHLY and CDR2 FYNNEI. The CDR3, as DNA: TGTGCCAGCAGCGGACAGGGTGGGACAGATACGCAGTATTTT. The encoded protein is CASSGQGGTDTQYF.

The chain joins TRBV27 to TRBJ2-1; 12 nucleotides line up with TRBD2. This CDR3 spans 16 amino acids. J gave up 3 bases and V 4 bases, and 4 bases lay outside the gene matches. In germline, CDR1 is MNHEY, CDR2 SMNVEV (reference sequence). The CDR3 nucleotides read TGTGCCAGCAGTTCTCTAGCGGGGGGGGGCTACAATGAGCAGTTCTTC. Protein: CASSSLAGGGYNEQFF.

The rearrangement joins TRBV2 to TRBJ2-7; D uncertain. CDR1 is SNHLY and CDR2 is FYNNEI in the germline V gene. Deletions cut 4 bases from V and 2 bases from J, with 6 bases between. This CDR3 spans 12 amino acids. This CDR3 reads CASSGSPYEQYF. The CDR3 DNA reads TGTGCCAGCAGTGGGAGTCCCTACGAGCAGTACTTC.

V and J are TRBV5-6 and TRBJ1-3; 8 positions agree with TRBD1. Germline assignment: CDR1 SGHDT and CDR2 YYEEEE. V shed 5 bases, J shed 4 bases, and the junction held 2 bases outside the gene matches. This CDR3 contains 13 residues. The CDR3 reads CASRQGVGNTIYF. The CDR3, as DNA: TGTGCCAGCAGACAGGGGGTCGGAAACACCATATATTTT.

The CDR3 sequence is CASSLTRVGGNEQFF. CDR3 DNA sequence: TGTGCCAGCAGCTTAACGAGGGTTGGCGGGAATGAGCAGTTCTTC. V is TRBV7-2 and J is TRBJ2-1; D might be TRBD2 (5 bases). CDR3 size: 15 residues. V dropped 2 bases and J dropped 7 bases, with 15 bases sitting between them. Germline CDR1 SGHTA, CDR2 FQGNSA.

The V call is TRBV28, the J call TRBJ1-1; D remains unclear. The V gene's germline CDR1 is MDHEN and CDR2 SYDVKM. Trimming cost V 5 bases and J 0 bases, with 13 bases left between them. This CDR3 is built from 15 residues. This CDR3 reads CASSHLGDMNTEAFF. CDR3 coding DNA: TGTGCCAGCAGTCATCTCGGGGATATGAACACTGAAGCTTTCTTT.

The V and J genes are TRBV6-6 and TRBJ2-3; 8 bases are shared with TRBD1. The V gene end was trimmed by 6 bases and the J gene end by 3 bases; junction bases not matched to a gene: 5. CDR1 and CDR2 (germline): MNHNY, SVGAGI (reference sequence). The CDR3 consists of 14 residues. The CDR3 region is CASSERQGTDTQYF. CDR3 DNA sequence: TGTGCCAGCAGCGAACGACAGGGGACAGATACGCAGTATTTT.

This clone was seen only once. CDR3 region: CASSEYRNTEAFF. CDR3 bases: TGTGCCAGCAGTGAATATAGAAACACTGAAGCTTTCTTT. The chain has TRBV2 and TRBJ1-1, with D unresolved. The length of the CDR3 is 13 residues. The V gene lost 2 bases and the J gene lost 2 bases, with 6 bases spanning the gap. Germline values: CDR1 SNHLY, CDR2 FYNNEI.